The present T cell receptor beta chain was sequenced within a study of CD8 T cells in ankylosing spondylitis. Regarding the study as a whole: A number of the motif variants had already been described in reactive arthritis synovial fluid and blood. A TCR beta motif made of under 10 highly homologous variants seemed typical of ankylosing spondylitis blood. Disease-associated clonotypes exhibited CD8+ identity and were relatively infrequent in peripheral blood.

Quantitative 5'-RACE was performed with molecular barcodes, and it yielded the TCR beta libraries. TCRdb re-called the 5' RACE reads through MiXCR, storing one row per CDR3 protein. In the table there are around 490,000 distinct CDR3 sequences, roughly 5.2% of which are singletons. This clonotype was observed a few times. What it binds is unknown. This CDR3 has 14 residues. The V and J ends lost 7 bases and 3 bases respectively, with 12 bases between them. The germline gives CDR1 MNHEY, CDR2 SVGEGT. Sequenced material: blood, either unsorted or a sorted T cell fraction (not recorded which). This clonotype was sampled from a male donor with ankylosing spondylitis. The rearrangement uses TRBV6-2 or TRBV6-3 and TRBJ2-2; D gene ambiguous. In DNA, the CDR3 is TGTGCCAGCAAGGGTACGATATACACCGGGGAGCTGTTTTTT. Translated, it gives CASKGTIYTGELFF.